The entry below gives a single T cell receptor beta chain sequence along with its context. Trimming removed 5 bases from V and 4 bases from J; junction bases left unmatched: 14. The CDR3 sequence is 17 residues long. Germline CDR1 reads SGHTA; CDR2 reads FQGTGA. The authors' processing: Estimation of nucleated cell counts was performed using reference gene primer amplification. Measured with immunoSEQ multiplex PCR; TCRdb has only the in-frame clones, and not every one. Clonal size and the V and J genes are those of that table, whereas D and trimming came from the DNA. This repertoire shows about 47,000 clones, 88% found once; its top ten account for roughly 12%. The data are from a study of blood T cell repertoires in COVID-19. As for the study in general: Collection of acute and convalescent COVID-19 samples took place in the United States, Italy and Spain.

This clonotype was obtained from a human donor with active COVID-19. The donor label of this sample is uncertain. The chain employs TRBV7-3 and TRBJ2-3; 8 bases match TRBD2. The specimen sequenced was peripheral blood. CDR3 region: CASSLVAGLGTSDTQYF. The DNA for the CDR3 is TGTGCCAGCAGCCTCGTGGCGGGACTAGGGACCTCAGATACGCAGTATTTT.